What follows is one T cell receptor (beta chain) and its context. There are many counts of this clonotype. It lacks a known antigen. It has no much larger one-base neighbor in the sample; base qualities were not kept. Amplification of TCR beta CDR3 regions was carried out from RNA transcripts. The first round of RT-PCR for the TCR CDR3 was performed with the HTBI primer set and the Qiagen OneStep RT-PCR kit. Libraries were constructed in a second round of multiplex PCR, after which size selection and purification were performed. The libraries were sequenced on an Illumina HiSeq2000 using paired-end 100 bp reads. Per the original workflow: SOAPnuke was used to process the raw data, with reads discarded if the reads contained adapters or uncalled bases, had a mean Phred below 15, or lacked an exact constant-primer or identifier match. High-quality paired reads were merged using COPE v1.2.5, and each unique nucleotide sequence was defined as a clonotype. MiTCR v1.1 was used to align the clonotypes against IMGT TRBV, TRBD and TRBJ reference segments. The analysis was restricted to V-J combinations with a frequency above 0.0001, which together covered over 99% of the repertoires. A TCS score was defined as the ratio of F50 (clonal expansion) to E x V (chaos), with BLOSUM62-based TCRdist applied between CDR3 peptides within each V-J. Welch's t-statistics and random forest reduced roughly 540 V-J features to 10 to 15, which were used in a naive Bayes classifier (R e1071). TCRdb's own reprocessing of the public reads used fastp at Q25 and MiXCR and kept productive beta chains. Records with the same CDR3 protein are collapsed into one entry carrying the most frequent genes and DNA. The V and J calls, along with clone size, are taken from TCRdb and not from the paper's own processing. Here the sample has under 550,000 distinct CDR3 sequences; roughly 15% occur a single time. In total, the top ten clones hold 5% to 6.5% of the sample.

This record belongs to a study of T cells in Graves' hyperthyroidism and ophthalmopathy (dated by TCRdb to about 2019). At the level of the whole study: Peripheral blood samples were taken at initial diagnosis, before any treatment was given. To identify TCR V-J signatures that set the groups apart, the researchers used a discovery cohort of about a hundred patients, made up of 40 to 45 with Graves' ophthalmopathy and about 60 with stable Graves' hyperthyroidism. Whether ophthalmopathy could be predicted prospectively was tested in an independent validation cohort made up of 18 to 20 hyperthyroidism patients plus 17 patients who later progressed to ophthalmopathy. For training and testing, the 100 or so patients in the discovery cohort were randomly divided in a 7:3 ratio. Thyroid tissue and blood T-cell repertoires from about six Graves' hyperthyroidism patients were also compared in the study. Following sampling, methimazole starting at 30 mg daily was given to hyperthyroidism patients, and high-dose intravenous methylprednisolone was given to ophthalmopathy patients. TCR Vbeta CDR3 sequencing of 130 to 150 peripheral blood samples (roughly 43 ophthalmopathy, 75 to 85 hyperthyroidism and roughly 17 progressor patients) is reported in the paper.

Stable Graves' hyperthyroidism was defined as the absence of progression to ophthalmopathy over 18 months of follow-up. Hyperthyroidism patients were newly diagnosed, had a disease duration of under 2 months, and were aged 18 to 65 years. Exclusion was applied to patients with uncontrolled infections, other autoimmune diseases, pregnancy or lactation. Diagnoses were based on clinical symptoms, serum thyroxine and TRAb, thyroid ultrasound and orbital computed tomography. PBMCs were separated from around 9.1 ml of fresh peripheral blood using Ficoll-Paque density gradient centrifugation. Total RNA was extracted using Trizol reagent, and RNA quality was assessed on an Agilent 2100 Bioanalyzer. Paper-wide results and their limitations: In cross-validation, a model built on a 13 V-J signature told ophthalmopathy apart from stable hyperthyroidism with about 90% sensitivity and roughly 83% specificity, and in testing the same model reached 80%/75%. No statistical method was used to fix the sample size in advance, and group allocation was not hidden from the investigators. In validation, the model predicted progression to ophthalmopathy a median of 6.5 months before onset, with roughly 71% sensitivity and roughly 79% specificity. Most expanded thyroid clonotypes (frequency above 0.001) were also detected in blood, a finding suggesting that blood repertoires may reflect thyroid immune responses.

This clonotype originated in a woman aged 18-29 years with Graves' hyperthyroidism. Source material: blood.

The nucleotide sequence reads as follows: TGCAGTGCTAGAGATGGCGGGAGGAGTACAGATACGCAGTATTTT. Its product reads: CSARDGGRSTDTQYF. The rearranged chain carries TRBV20-1 and TRBJ2-3, with TRBD2 identical over 8 junction bases. Ends trimmed: V by 0 bases, J by 3 bases; bases unmatched to a gene: 5. Counted from cysteine to phenylalanine, this CDR3 has 15 amino acids. Only the CDR3 part of the read is kept: 45 bases, read in frame from the first base. The germline V gene (reference sequence) supplies CDR1 DFQATT and CDR2 SNEGSKA.